The 30 T cell receptor beta chains below come from one sample, sequenced in a study of CD8 T cells in ankylosing spondylitis. Regarding the study as a whole: A motif in TCR beta, a set of fewer than ten highly homologous variants, appeared characteristic of ankylosing spondylitis blood.

TCRdb called the 5' RACE reads again in MiXCR, with one record for every CDR3 protein. The sample lists about 700,000 distinct CDR3 sequences; under 20% were seen once. Their antigen targets remain unknown. The source material was blood, either unsorted or a sorted T cell fraction (not recorded which). The receptor source for this set is a male donor with ankylosing spondylitis.

CDR3 amino acids: CASSVEGLGQPQHF. CDR3 DNA sequence: TGTGCCAGCAGCGTAGAGGGGCTTGGTCAGCCCCAGCATTTT. J is TRBJ1-5 and V is TRBV9; perhaps TRBD1 as D (5 bases). The CDR3 loop spans 14 amino acids. V was pared by 0 bases and J by 6 bases, with 10 bases between. From germline, CDR1 is SGDLS and CDR2 YYNGEE.

The CDR3 DNA follows: TGCGCCAGCAGCCAAGATCTAAGCGGGAGTTACTTCGGAGCTTACAATGAGCAGTTCTTC. It specifies CASSQDLSGSYFGAYNEQFF. This sequence joins TRBV4-3 and TRBJ2-1, with TRBD2 identical over 8 bases. Germline CDR1 reads LGHNA; CDR2 reads YSLEER. V was pared by 0 bases and J by 4 bases, with 17 bases of the junction left unmatched. This CDR3 has 20 amino acids.

The V and J genes are TRBV28 and TRBJ2-2; TRBD2 matches at 12 bases. This CDR3 has 18 residues. V trimming: 0 bases; J trimming: 4 bases; junction bases outside the gene matches: 6. Germline V gene lookup returns CDR1 MDHEN and CDR2 SYDVKM. The CDR3 is CASSLWSLAGGRTGELFF. In DNA form, the CDR3 reads TGTGCCAGCAGTTTATGGAGTCTAGCGGGAGGGCGCACCGGGGAGCTGTTTTTT.

In this sample, this clonotype turned up a few times. The chain is built from TRBV6-1 and TRBJ2-3; perhaps TRBD2 as D (5 bases). Between the trimmed V and J ends, which lost 7 bases and 4 bases, there was a span of 15 bases. The length of the CDR3 is 14 residues. CDR1 and CDR2 from the germline V gene are MNHNS and SASEGT. The CDR3 DNA sequence: TGTGCCAGCACCCGGGCCGGGGAAGCAGATACGCAGTATTTT. Protein sequence: CASTRAGEADTQYF.

The chain uses TRBV7-9 and TRBJ1-2; D unresolved. The V and J ends lost 4 bases and 2 bases respectively, with 11 bases between them. This CDR3 region has 14 residues. Germline CDR1 and CDR2: SEHNR and FQNEAQ (reference sequence). The CDR3: CASSSNSLNYGYTF. The CDR3 DNA sequence: TGTGCCAGCAGCTCCAACAGCTTAAACTATGGCTACACCTTC.

The table lists this clonotype with a few counts. This sequence joins TRBV7-2 and TRBJ1-6; TRBD1 is a possible D gene (5 bases). V was cut by 1 base and J by 10 bases, with 14 bases left in between. This CDR3 contains 15 residues. Germline V gene lookup returns CDR1 SGHTA and CDR2 FQGNSA. Written as DNA, the CDR3 is TGTGCCAGCAGCTTAGTGGGCAGGGTAGACTCACCCCTCCACTTT. It is translated as CASSLVGRVDSPLHF.

This clonotype was counted between two and nine times. The J gene is TRBJ2-1, the V gene TRBV25-1; D is uncertain. V lost 1 base, J lost 0 bases, and 10 bases lay in between. From germline, CDR1 is MGHDK and CDR2 SYGVNS. The CDR3 has 16 residues. CDR3 in amino acids: CASSEFGPSSYNEQFF. The CDR3 nucleotides read TGTGCCAGCAGTGAATTCGGGCCTAGCTCCTACAATGAGCAGTTCTTC.

This clonotype showed up just a few times. J is TRBJ2-5 and V is TRBV13; either TRBD1 or TRBD2 may fit D (5 bases each). Germline-derived CDR1 and CDR2 are PRHDT and FYEKMQ (reference sequence). The V end lost 6 bases, the J end lost 1 base, and 27 bases lay between the germline ends. CDR3 length: 19 residues. The CDR3 sequence is CASSWRFQGPPKFQETQYF. CDR3 DNA sequence: TGTGCCAGCAGTTGGAGGTTCCAGGGCCCCCCCAAGTTCCAAGAGACCCAGTACTTC.

The chain joins TRBV10-2 to TRBJ1-2; no clear D gene. The CDR3 has 15 residues. The V end was cut by 5 bases, the J end by 1 base, with 14 bases between. The germline gives CDR1 WSHSY, CDR2 SAAADI. The CDR3 DNA reads as TGCGCCAGCAGTAGGAGCCTTGACTTTAACTATGGCTACACCTTC. Translated, it gives CASSRSLDFNYGYTF.

The gene calls are TRBV20-1 and TRBJ2-7; 11 bases map to TRBD1. The CDR3 length is 16 residues. The V gene end was trimmed by 0 bases and the J gene end by 0 bases; junction bases not matched to a gene: 4. The V gene's germline CDR1 is DFQATT and CDR2 SNEGSKA (reference sequence). The CDR3 loop is CSARDPGQGGSYEQYF. Here the CDR3 DNA reads TGCAGTGCTAGAGACCCGGGACAGGGGGGCTCCTACGAGCAGTACTTC.

The chain employs TRBV20-1 and TRBJ1-2; TRBD1 aligns across 8 bases. The germline V gene has CDR1 DFQATT and CDR2 SNEGSKA (reference sequence). The CDR3 extends over 15 amino acids. The trim removed 0 bases at V and 6 bases at J, leaving 9 bases unmatched. The CDR3 DNA reads as TGCAGTGCTAGAGACCCGGGACAGGTGGTTAATGGCTACACCTTC. Translated, it gives CSARDPGQVVNGYTF.

This clonotype was seen a handful of times. The chain carries TRBV7-9 and TRBJ1-4; D is ambiguous. This CDR3 spans 15 amino acids. CDR1 and CDR2 from the germline V gene are SEHNR and FQNEAQ (reference sequence). Between the trimmed V and J ends, which lost 4 bases and 4 bases, there was a span of 13 bases. The CDR3 DNA reads TGTGCCAGCAGCTCCGGACGGAATTTTAATGAAAAACTGTTTTTT. Translated: CASSSGRNFNEKLFF.

This clonotype came up a few times. The J gene is TRBJ2-7, the V gene TRBV5-6; TRBD1 agrees at 9 bases. The V gene end was trimmed by 0 bases and the J gene end by 3 bases; junction bases not matched to a gene: 4. Germline V lookup: CDR1 SGHDT, CDR2 YYEEEE. The CDR3 sequence is 15 residues long. CDR3 region: CASSLGDRVYYEQYF. CDR3 in DNA: TGTGCCAGCAGCTTGGGGGACAGGGTGTACTACGAGCAGTACTTC.

The chain carries TRBV2 and TRBJ1-1; TRBD1 matches 12 bases. Trimming at V came to 10 bases and at J to 0 bases, leaving 9 bases not matched to a gene. Germline V gene sequence: CDR1 SNHLY, CDR2 FYNNEI. CDR3 length: 16 amino acids. CDR3 sequence (DNA): TGTGCCATCCCCTCCGGGACAGGGGGCGTGAACACTGAAGCTTTCTTT. It yields the protein CAIPSGTGGVNTEAFF.

The chain carries TRBV11-1 and TRBJ2-2; D uncertain. The germline V gene has CDR1 SGHAT and CDR2 FQDESV (reference sequence). V was cut by 1 base and J by 6 bases, with 12 bases left in between. There are 15 residues in the CDR3. For the CDR3, the DNA is TGTGCCAGCAGCTTAGTACTCGGTGGCGCCGGGGAGCTGTTTTTT. Translated, it gives CASSLVLGGAGELFF. Using reference TRBV11-1 and TRBJ2-2 for the parts outside the CDR3, the full variable domain is EAEVAQSPRYKITEKSQAVAFWCDPISGHATLYWYRQILGQGPELLVQFQDESVVDDSQLPKDRFSAERLKGVDSTLKIQPAELGDSAMYLCASSLVLGGAGELFFGEGSRLTVL.

This clonotype has just one count. The CDR3 region is CASRLGLAGDEEQFF. The CDR3 bases are TGTGCAAGTCGCCTGGGACTAGCGGGAGACGAGGAGCAGTTCTTC. The chain links TRBV12-2 to TRBJ2-1; the table assigns TRBD2, which was not confirmed against the DNA. TRBV12-2 is a pseudogene segment. CDR3 length: 15 residues.

This clonotype was detected a few times. This chain uses TRBV12-3 or TRBV12-4 with TRBJ2-2; no clear D. V lost 7 bases to trimming and J lost 8 bases, with 14 bases between them. CDR3 length: 13 amino acids. CDR3: CASNKDRVGELFF. In DNA, the CDR3 is TGTGCCAGCAATAAGGACCGGGTAGGGGAGCTGTTTTTT.

The chain couples TRBV5-1 to TRBJ2-3; unclear D gene. V lost 5 bases, J lost 2 bases, and 9 bases lay in between. The CDR3 totals 13 residues. Germline assignment: CDR1 SGHRS and CDR2 YFSETQ. In DNA, the CDR3 is TGCGCCAGCAGGGACGGAACCACAGATACGCAGTATTTT. This gives the protein CASRDGTTDTQYF.

This chain connects TRBV24-1 to TRBJ1-1; no clear D. The CDR3 has 13 residues. The germline V and J ends were trimmed by 4 bases and 7 bases, with 12 bases remaining between them. The germline CDR1 and CDR2 sequences are KGHDR and SFDVKD. CDR3 protein: CATSEGPAGEAFF. DNA of the CDR3: TGTGCCACCAGTGAAGGACCTGCGGGTGAAGCTTTCTTT.

The rearrangement uses TRBV18 and TRBJ2-2; 8 bases match TRBD2. The CDR3 covers 17 residues. The V gene end was trimmed by 3 bases and the J gene end by 0 bases; junction bases not matched to a gene: 6. The germline gives CDR1 KGHSH, CDR2 LQKENI. Here the CDR3 DNA reads TGTGCCAGCTCACCTCGTACTAGCGGACCGAACACCGGGGAGCTGTTTTTT. Amino acid sequence: CASSPRTSGPNTGELFF.

This clonotype was seen many times. V and J are TRBV5-1 and TRBJ1-3, with 8 bases that match TRBD1. V trimming: 0 bases; J trimming: 7 bases; junction bases outside the gene matches: 9. Germline CDR1 is SGHRS and CDR2 is YFSETQ. This CDR3 is built from 16 residues. CDR3 nucleotide sequence: TGCGCCAGCAGCTTGGACGGGAGACAGGGGTCGAACACCATATATTTT. It specifies CASSLDGRQGSNTIYF.

This clonotype was recorded many times. This chain connects TRBV12-3 or TRBV12-4 to TRBJ1-5, with a possible D match to TRBD1 (5 bases). V was cut by 2 bases and J by 0 bases, with 29 bases left in between. The CDR3 has 22 residues. CDR3 region: CASSLTLTEYGGAQHSNQPQHF. DNA of the CDR3: TGTGCCAGCAGTTTAACCCTGACAGAGTACGGTGGTGCACAGCATAGCAATCAGCCCCAGCATTTT.

The sample holds a few counts of this clonotype. The CDR3 protein is CASSLRGRMNTGELFF. CDR3 sequence (DNA): TGTGCCAGCAGTTTGCGAGGCAGGATGAACACCGGGGAGCTGTTTTTT. J is TRBJ2-2 and V is TRBV9; D is unclear. The CDR3 is made up of 16 amino acids. The V gene's germline CDR1 is SGDLS and CDR2 YYNGEE. Deletions cut 5 bases from V and 1 base from J, with 15 bases between.

This clonotype was counted between two and nine times. The genes are TRBV6-5 and TRBJ1-1, with D possibly TRBD1 on 5 matching bases. The CDR3 consists of 14 residues. V lost 2 bases, J lost 3 bases, and 10 bases lay in between. Looked up from germline, CDR1 is MNHEY and CDR2 is SVGAGI. The CDR3 DNA reads as TGTGCCAGCAGTTACAAGGGAGGGGACACTGAAGCTTTCTTT. Translating it yields CASSYKGGDTEAFF.

J is TRBJ1-1 and V is TRBV29-1; perhaps TRBD1 as D (6 bases). Between the trimmed V and J ends, which lost 6 bases and 7 bases, there was a span of 21 bases. The CDR3 totals 14 residues. Germline V gene data show CDR1 as SQVTM and CDR2 as ANQGSEA. CDR3 residues: CSVVNRAGSNEAFF. Written as DNA, the CDR3 is TGCAGCGTAGTCAACAGGGCCGGAAGTAATGAAGCTTTCTTT.

The chain combines TRBV28 with TRBJ2-7, with TRBD1 matching 8 bases. Germline V lookup: CDR1 MDHEN, CDR2 SYDVKM. CDR3 length: 15 residues. Trimming cost V 5 bases and J 2 bases; bases outside gene matches: 8. CDR3 DNA: TGTGCCAGCAGTCATCGACAGGGGCGACCCTACGAGCAGTACTTC. This encodes CASSHRQGRPYEQYF.

This clonotype was recorded a few times. The gene calls are TRBV15 and TRBJ2-3, with 11 nucleotides matching TRBD2. Looked up from germline, CDR1 is LNHNV and CDR2 is YYDKDF (reference sequence). With V trimmed by 5 bases and J by 0 bases, 10 bases remained unmatched. This CDR3 comprises 18 residues. The CDR3 DNA reads TGTGCCACCAGCGGGGAGTTGGTAGCGGGAGGGAGCACAGATACGCAGTATTTT. This codes for CATSGELVAGGSTDTQYF.

The V and J genes are TRBV12-3 or TRBV12-4 and TRBJ1-2; D not resolved. Trimming removed 2 bases from V and 3 bases from J, with 4 bases in between. The CDR3 is 12 amino acids. The CDR3 DNA is TGTGCCAGCAGTTTATACGACTATGGCTACACCTTC. It is translated as CASSLYDYGYTF.

This chain connects TRBV20-1 to TRBJ2-3, with 7 bases identical to TRBD2. The CDR3 extends over 16 amino acids. With V trimmed by 0 bases and J by 0 bases, 6 bases remained unmatched. Germline V lookup: CDR1 DFQATT, CDR2 SNEGSKA (reference sequence). CDR3 amino acids: CSARDRRGGSTDTQYF. As DNA, the CDR3 is TGCAGTGCTAGAGATCGGCGCGGGGGTAGCACAGATACGCAGTATTTT.

The J gene is TRBJ1-5, the V gene TRBV20-1; D gene unclear. Between the trimmed V and J ends, which lost 1 base and 0 bases, there was a span of 7 bases. CDR3 length equals 14 residues. Germline CDR1 DFQATT, CDR2 SNEGSKA (reference sequence). The chain's CDR3 is CSARGPYSNQPQHF. The DNA for the CDR3 is TGCAGTGCTAGAGGCCCCTATAGCAATCAGCCCCAGCATTTT.